The 7 T cell receptor beta chains presented below share a single source sample, sequenced in a study of neurological immune-mediated disorders. MiXCR, applied by TCRdb to the 5' RACE reads, yields one record per CDR3 protein. Here the sample spans roughly 50,000 distinct CDR3 sequences, over 20% being singletons. Sequenced sample: PBMCs. These receptors were taken from a woman between 65 and 79 years old in good health.

This clonotype showed up many times. The J gene is TRBJ1-2, the V gene TRBV5-6, with 8 nucleotides matching TRBD1. CDR1 and CDR2 from the germline V gene are SGHDT and YYEEEE. The CDR3 has 14 amino acids. J was trimmed by 5 bases and V by 2 bases; bases with no gene match: 5. CDR3 nucleotide sequence: TGTGCCAGCAGCTTACCGGGACAGGAGTATGGCTACACCTTC. It encodes CASSLPGQEYGYTF.

This clonotype was detected many times. The chain uses TRBV5-1 and TRBJ2-5, with D possibly TRBD2 on 6 matching bases. The CDR3 consists of 15 residues. The V end lost 0 bases, the J end lost 0 bases, and 9 bases lay between the germline ends. In germline, CDR1 is SGHRS, CDR2 YFSETQ. The chain's CDR3 is CASSLASGDQETQYF. DNA for the CDR3: TGCGCCAGCAGCTTGGCCTCGGGGGACCAAGAGACCCAGTACTTC.

The chain recombines TRBV29-1 with TRBJ1-1; D is possibly TRBD1 (5 bases). The CDR3 spans 12 residues. Germline lookup yields CDR1 SQVTM and CDR2 ANQGSEA. The ends were cut back, 4 bases at V and 0 bases at J, with 6 bases in the middle. The DNA of the CDR3 is TGCAGCGTTGGACAGCTGAACACTGAAGCTTTCTTT. Translated, it gives CSVGQLNTEAFF.

This clonotype was picked up many times. The rearrangement joins TRBV5-1 to TRBJ1-1; a possible D gene is TRBD1 (5 bases). This CDR3 has 13 residues. Trimming pared 4 bases from V and 1 base from J, leaving 8 bases between. The germline V gene has CDR1 SGHRS and CDR2 YFSETQ. CDR3 region: CASSRQGNTEAFF. CDR3 sequence (DNA): TGCGCCAGCAGCCGTCAGGGGAACACTGAAGCTTTCTTT.

The chain uses TRBV5-1 and TRBJ2-5, with D possibly being TRBD2 (5 bases). With 3 bases removed from V and 3 bases from J, the gap between germline ends came to 12 bases. The germline CDR1 and CDR2 sequences are SGHRS and YFSETQ. The CDR3 is 14 amino acids. The CDR3: CASSWRAAEETQYF. CDR3 DNA sequence: TGCGCCAGCAGCTGGCGAGCGGCAGAAGAGACCCAGTACTTC.

The genes are TRBV30 and TRBJ2-3; D is ambiguous. This CDR3 comprises 16 residues. Germline V CDR1 and CDR2: GTSNPN, SVGIG (reference sequence). The V gene lost 2 bases and the J gene lost 1 base, with 16 bases spanning the gap. The DNA for the CDR3 is TGTGCCTGGAGTACCACCCTGGACCGCCGCACAGATACGCAGTATTTT. It translates to CAWSTTLDRRTDTQYF.

This clonotype has ten or more counts. The chain couples TRBV5-6 to TRBJ1-1; no firm D call. CDR3 length: 12 residues. V was cut by 1 base and J by 7 bases, with 8 bases left in between. Germline V gives CDR1 SGHDT, CDR2 YYEEEE. The CDR3 region has the DNA TGTGCCAGCAGCTTGAAGGTGGATGAAGCTTTCTTT. It translates to CASSLKVDEAFF.